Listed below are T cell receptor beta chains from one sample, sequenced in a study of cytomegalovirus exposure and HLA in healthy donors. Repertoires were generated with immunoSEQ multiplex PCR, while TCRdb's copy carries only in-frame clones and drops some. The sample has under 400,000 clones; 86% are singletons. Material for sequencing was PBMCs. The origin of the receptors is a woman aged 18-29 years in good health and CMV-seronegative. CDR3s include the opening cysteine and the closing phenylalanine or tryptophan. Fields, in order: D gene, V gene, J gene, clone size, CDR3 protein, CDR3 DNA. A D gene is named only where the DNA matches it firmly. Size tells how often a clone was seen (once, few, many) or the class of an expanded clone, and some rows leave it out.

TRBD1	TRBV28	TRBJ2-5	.	CASSLDRDRQETQYF	TGTGCCAGCAGTCTCGACAGGGATCGTCAAGAGACCCAGTACTTC
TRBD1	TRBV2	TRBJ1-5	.	CASSDQGAPQPQHF	TGTGCCAGCAGTGATCAGGGGGCGCCGCAGCCCCAGCATTTT
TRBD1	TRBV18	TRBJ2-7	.	CASSQTGQGPKNSYEQYF	TGTGCCAGCTCACAGACGGGACAGGGTCCGAAAAACTCCTACGAGCAGTACTTC
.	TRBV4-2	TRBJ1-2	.	CASSQQKAQGAYGYTF	TGTGCCAGCAGCCAACAAAAGGCACAGGGAGCGTATGGCTACACCTTC
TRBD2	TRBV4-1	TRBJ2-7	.	CASSQDYLAGGAYEQYF	TGCGCCAGCAGCCAAGATTACCTAGCGGGCGGAGCCTACGAGCAGTACTTC
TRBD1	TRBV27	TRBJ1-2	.	CASSPVTGGGYGYTF	TGTGCCAGCAGTCCCGTGACAGGGGGGGGCTATGGCTACACCTTC
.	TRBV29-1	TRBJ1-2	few	CSVVGSRGYTF	TGCAGCGTTGTTGGGTCGAGGGGCTACACCTTC
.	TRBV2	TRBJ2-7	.	CASSVSRLYEQYF	TGTGCCAGCAGTGTCTCGAGGCTCTACGAGCAGTACTTC
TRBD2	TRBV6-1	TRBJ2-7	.	CASSSGPTPEQYF	TGTGCCAGTTCTAGCGGCCCCACCCCCGAGCAGTACTTC
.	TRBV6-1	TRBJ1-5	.	CASSEGYRVPHQPQHF	TGTGCCAGCAGTGAAGGATACAGGGTGCCCCATCAGCCCCAGCATTTT
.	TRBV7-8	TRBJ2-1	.	CASSLSGSSSYNEQFF	TGTGCCAGCAGCTTATCCGGCTCTAGCTCCTACAATGAGCAGTTCTTC
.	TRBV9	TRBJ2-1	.	CASSVSEGLYNEQFF	TGTGCCAGCAGCGTATCCGAGGGCCTCTACAATGAGCAGTTCTTC
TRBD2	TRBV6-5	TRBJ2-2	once	CASSSGLAQLFF	TGTGCCAGCAGTTCAGGACTAGCCCAGCTGTTTTTT
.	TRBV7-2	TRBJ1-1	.	CASSLQGSTEAFF	TGTGCCAGCAGCTTACAGGGGAGCACTGAAGCTTTCTTT
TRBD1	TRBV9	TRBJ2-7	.	CASSGRTGMTYEQYF	TGTGCCAGCAGCGGACGGACAGGGATGACCTACGAGCAGTACTTC
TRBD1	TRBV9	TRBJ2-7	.	CASSVGQVGYEQYF	TGTGCCAGCAGCGTCGGACAGGTTGGCTACGAGCAGTACTTC
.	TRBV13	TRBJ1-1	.	CASTLRGTTEAFF	TGTGCCAGCACCCTCCGGGGGACCACTGAAGCTTTCTTT
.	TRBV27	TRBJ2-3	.	CASSSRRQTFTDTQYF	TGTGCCAGCAGTTCCCGACGACAGACCTTCACAGATACGCAGTATTTT
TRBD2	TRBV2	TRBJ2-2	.	CASRKTSGGTGELFF	TGTGCCAGCAGGAAGACTAGCGGGGGCACCGGGGAGCTGTTTTTT
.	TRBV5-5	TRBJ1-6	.	CASSLGSAGQRWSPLHF	TGTGCCAGCAGCTTGGGTTCTGCCGGACAGAGATGGTCACCCCTCCACTTT
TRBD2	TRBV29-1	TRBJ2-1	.	CSAITSGVGGEQFF	TGCAGCGCTATTACTAGCGGGGTGGGGGGTGAGCAGTTCTTC
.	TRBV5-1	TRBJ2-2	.	CASRKDRATGELFF	TGCGCCAGCAGAAAGGACAGAGCCACCGGGGAGCTGTTTTTT
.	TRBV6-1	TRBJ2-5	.	CASSEGWAIYQETQYF	TGTGCCAGCAGTGAGGGTTGGGCTATCTATCAAGAGACCCAGTACTTC
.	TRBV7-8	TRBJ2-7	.	CASSRARGESYEQYF	TGTGCCAGCAGCCGGGCGCGTGGGGAGTCCTACGAGCAGTACTTC
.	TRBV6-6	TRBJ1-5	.	CASSGQGYQPQHF	TGTGCCAGCAGCGGGCAGGGCTATCAGCCCCAGCATTTT
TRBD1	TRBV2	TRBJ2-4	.	CASSAGTGPLAKNIQYF	TGTGCCAGCAGTGCCGGGACAGGGCCCTTAGCCAAAAACATTCAGTACTTC
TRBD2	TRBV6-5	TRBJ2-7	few	CASSSRLARTYEQYF	TGTGCCAGCAGTTCAAGACTAGCGCGAACCTACGAGCAGTACTTC
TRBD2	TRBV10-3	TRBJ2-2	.	CATQGSGRRLTGELFF	TGTGCCACCCAGGGAAGCGGGAGGAGATTAACCGGGGAGCTGTTTTTT
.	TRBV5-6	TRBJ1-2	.	CASTLRGVGGYTF	TGTGCCAGCACCCTCCGGGGAGTGGGTGGCTACACCTTC
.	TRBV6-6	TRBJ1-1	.	CASSDRQPLNTEAFF	TGTGCCAGCAGTGACAGACAGCCGTTGAACACTGAAGCTTTCTTT
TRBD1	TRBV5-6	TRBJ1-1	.	CASSFGTGITEAFF	TGTGCCAGCAGCTTCGGGACAGGGATCACTGAAGCTTTCTTT
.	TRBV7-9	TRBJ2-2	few	CASNGIANTGELFF	TGTGCCAGCAACGGGATCGCGAACACCGGGGAGCTGTTTTTT
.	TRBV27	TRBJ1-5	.	CASSLGTGTLNQPQHF	TGTGCCAGCAGTTTGGGGACTGGGACTCTCAATCAGCCCCAGCATTTT
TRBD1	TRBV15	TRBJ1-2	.	CATSRKGQRYGYTF	TGTGCCACCAGCAGAAAGGGACAGAGATATGGCTACACCTTC
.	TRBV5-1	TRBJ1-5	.	CASSPVGGKGQPQHF	TGCGCCAGCAGCCCCGTGGGAGGGAAGGGTCAGCCCCAGCATTTT
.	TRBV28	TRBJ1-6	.	CASSQRQNSPLHF	TGTGCCAGCAGCCAAAGACAAAATTCACCCCTCCACTTT
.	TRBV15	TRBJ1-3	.	CATSLGPNGNTIYF	TGTGCCACCAGCCTGGGTCCCAACGGGAACACCATATATTTT
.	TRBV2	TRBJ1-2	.	CASSAPPGGYTF	TGTGCCAGCAGTGCTCCTCCCGGTGGCTACACCTTC
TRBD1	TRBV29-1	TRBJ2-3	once	CSVEGGTGSTDTQYF	TGCAGCGTTGAGGGCGGGACAGGGAGCACAGATACGCAGTATTTT